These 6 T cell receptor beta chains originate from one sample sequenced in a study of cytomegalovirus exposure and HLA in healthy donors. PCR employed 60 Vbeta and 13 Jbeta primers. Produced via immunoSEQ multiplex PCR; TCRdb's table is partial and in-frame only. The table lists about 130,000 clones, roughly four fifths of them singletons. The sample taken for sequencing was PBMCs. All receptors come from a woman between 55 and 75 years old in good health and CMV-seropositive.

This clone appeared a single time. Here the CDR3 DNA reads TGTGCCAGCAGTTTCGGGGACTTCTACGAGCAGTACTTC. This sequence encodes CASSFGDFYEQYF. The chain combines TRBV27 with TRBJ2-7; tentative D call: TRBD2 (6 bases). V dropped 3 bases and J dropped 3 bases, with 9 bases sitting between them. This CDR3 has 13 residues. Germline lookup yields CDR1 MNHEY and CDR2 SMNVEV (reference sequence).

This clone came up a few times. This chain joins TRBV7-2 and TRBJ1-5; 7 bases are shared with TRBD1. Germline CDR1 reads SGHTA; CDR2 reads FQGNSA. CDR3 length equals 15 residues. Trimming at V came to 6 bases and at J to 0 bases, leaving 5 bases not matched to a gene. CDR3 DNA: TGTGCCAGCAGACCCGACAGGGTTAGCAATCAGCCCCAGCATTTT. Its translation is CASRPDRVSNQPQHF.

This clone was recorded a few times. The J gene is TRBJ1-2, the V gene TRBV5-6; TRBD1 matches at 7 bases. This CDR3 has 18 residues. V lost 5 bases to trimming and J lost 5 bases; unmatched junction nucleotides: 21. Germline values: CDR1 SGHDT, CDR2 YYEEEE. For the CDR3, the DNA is TGTGCCAGCAGAAGTACTGGAAAGACCGGGACAGTATTATATGGCTACACCTTC. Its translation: CASRSTGKTGTVLYGYTF.

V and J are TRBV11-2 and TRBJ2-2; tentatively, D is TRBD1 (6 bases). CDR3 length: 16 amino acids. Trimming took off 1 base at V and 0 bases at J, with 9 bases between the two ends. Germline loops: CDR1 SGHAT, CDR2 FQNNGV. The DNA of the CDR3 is TGTGCCAGCAGCTTAGTCCGGGACACGAACACCGGGGAGCTGTTTTTT. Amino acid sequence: CASSLVRDTNTGELFF. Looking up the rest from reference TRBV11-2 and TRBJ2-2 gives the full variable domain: EAGVAQSPRYKIIEKRQSVAFWCNPISGHATLYWYQQILGQGPKLLIQFQNNGVVDDSQLPKDRFSAERLKGVDSTLKIQPAKLEDSAVYLCASSLVRDTNTGELFFGEGSRLTVL.

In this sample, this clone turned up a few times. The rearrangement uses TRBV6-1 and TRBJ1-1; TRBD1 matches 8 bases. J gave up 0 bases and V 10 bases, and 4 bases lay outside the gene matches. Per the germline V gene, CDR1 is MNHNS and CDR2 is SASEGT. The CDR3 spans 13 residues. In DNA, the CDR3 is TGTGCCACCCGGACAGGGTTGAACACTGAAGCTTTCTTT. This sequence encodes CATRTGLNTEAFF.

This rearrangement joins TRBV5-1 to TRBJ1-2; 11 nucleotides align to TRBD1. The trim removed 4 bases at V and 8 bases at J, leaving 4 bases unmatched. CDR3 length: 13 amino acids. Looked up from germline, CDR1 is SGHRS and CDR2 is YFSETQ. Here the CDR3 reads CASSDGTGGGYTF. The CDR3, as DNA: TGCGCCAGCAGCGACGGGACAGGGGGGGGCTACACCTTC.